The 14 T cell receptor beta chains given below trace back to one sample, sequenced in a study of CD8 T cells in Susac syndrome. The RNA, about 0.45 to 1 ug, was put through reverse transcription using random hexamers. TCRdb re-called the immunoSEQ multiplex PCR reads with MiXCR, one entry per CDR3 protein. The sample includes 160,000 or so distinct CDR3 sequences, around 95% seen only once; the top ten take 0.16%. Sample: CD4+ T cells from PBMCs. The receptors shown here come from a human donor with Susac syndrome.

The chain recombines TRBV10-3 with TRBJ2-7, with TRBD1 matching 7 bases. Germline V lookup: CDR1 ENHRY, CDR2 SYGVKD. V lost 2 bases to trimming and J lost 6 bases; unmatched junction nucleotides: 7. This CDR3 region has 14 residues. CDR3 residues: CAISEPRTGLEQYF. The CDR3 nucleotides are TGTGCCATCAGTGAGCCCAGGACAGGTCTCGAGCAGTACTTC.

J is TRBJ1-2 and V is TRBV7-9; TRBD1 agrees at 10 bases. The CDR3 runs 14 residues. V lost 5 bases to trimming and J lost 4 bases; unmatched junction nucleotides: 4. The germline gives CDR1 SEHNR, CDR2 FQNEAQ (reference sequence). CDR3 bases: TGTGCCAGCAGCAACCGGGACAGGGGCTATGGCTACACCTTC. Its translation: CASSNRDRGYGYTF.

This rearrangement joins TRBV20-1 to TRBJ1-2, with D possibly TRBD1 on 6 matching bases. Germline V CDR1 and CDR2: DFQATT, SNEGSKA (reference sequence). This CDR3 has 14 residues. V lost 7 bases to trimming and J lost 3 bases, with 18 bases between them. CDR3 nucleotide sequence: TGCAGTGTTCAAACGAGGGCAGGGGACTATGGCTACACCTTC. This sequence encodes CSVQTRAGDYGYTF.

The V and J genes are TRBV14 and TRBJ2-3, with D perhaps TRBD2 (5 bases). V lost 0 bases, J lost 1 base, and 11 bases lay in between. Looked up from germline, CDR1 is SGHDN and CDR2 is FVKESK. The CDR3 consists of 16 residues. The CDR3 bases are TGTGCCAGCAGCCAAGATCGGGGTTTGGGCACAGATACGCAGTATTTT. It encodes CASSQDRGLGTDTQYF.

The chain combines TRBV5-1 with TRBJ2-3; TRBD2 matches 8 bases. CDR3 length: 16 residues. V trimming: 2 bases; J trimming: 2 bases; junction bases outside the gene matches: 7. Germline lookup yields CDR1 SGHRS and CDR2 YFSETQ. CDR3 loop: CASSLTSGGATDTQYF. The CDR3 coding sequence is TGCGCCAGCAGCTTAACTAGCGGCGGCGCCACAGATACGCAGTATTTT.

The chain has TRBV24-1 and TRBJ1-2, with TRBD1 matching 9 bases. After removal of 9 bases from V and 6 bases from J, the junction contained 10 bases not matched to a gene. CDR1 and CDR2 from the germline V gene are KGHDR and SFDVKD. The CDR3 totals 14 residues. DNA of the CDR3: TGTGCCACCCGGGGGGACAGGGATGTGGATGGCTACACCTTC. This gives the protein CATRGDRDVDGYTF.

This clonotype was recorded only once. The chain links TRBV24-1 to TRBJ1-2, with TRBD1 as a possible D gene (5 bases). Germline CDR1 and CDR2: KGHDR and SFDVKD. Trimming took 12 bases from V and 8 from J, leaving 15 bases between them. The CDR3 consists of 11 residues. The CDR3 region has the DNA TGTGCCCCCTCCCGGGGGAAAGGCTACACCTTC. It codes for CAPSRGKGYTF.

CDR3 loop: CATAQQGAITYGYTF. CDR3 bases: TGTGCCACGGCTCAACAGGGGGCTATAACCTATGGCTACACCTTC. The gene calls are TRBV28 and TRBJ1-2; the match to TRBD1 covers 9 bases. Germline assignment: CDR1 MDHEN and CDR2 SYDVKM. Trimming at V came to 10 bases and at J to 4 bases, leaving 13 bases not matched to a gene. This CDR3 comprises 15 residues.

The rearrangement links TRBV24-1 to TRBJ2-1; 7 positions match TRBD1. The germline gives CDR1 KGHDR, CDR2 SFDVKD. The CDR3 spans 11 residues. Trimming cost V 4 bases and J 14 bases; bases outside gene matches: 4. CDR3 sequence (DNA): TGTGCCACCAGTGACAGGGGACAGAAGTTCTTC. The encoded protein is CATSDRGQKFF.

This CDR3 reads CASKGGTSPLHF. The CDR3 nucleotides read TGTGCCAGCAAGGGTGGGACTTCACCCCTCCACTTT. This chain connects TRBV6-5 to TRBJ1-6; tentatively, D is TRBD1 (5 bases). Looked up from germline, CDR1 is MNHEY and CDR2 is SVGAGI. The CDR3 sequence is 12 residues long. V was clipped by 7 bases and J by 9 bases, with 10 bases between them.

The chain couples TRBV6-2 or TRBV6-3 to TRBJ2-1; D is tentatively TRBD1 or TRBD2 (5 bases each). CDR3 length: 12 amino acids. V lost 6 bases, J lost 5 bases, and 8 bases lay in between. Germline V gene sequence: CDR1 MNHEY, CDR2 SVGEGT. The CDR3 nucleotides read TGTGCCAGCAGGGGACCAAACAATGAGCAGTTCTTC. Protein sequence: CASRGPNNEQFF.

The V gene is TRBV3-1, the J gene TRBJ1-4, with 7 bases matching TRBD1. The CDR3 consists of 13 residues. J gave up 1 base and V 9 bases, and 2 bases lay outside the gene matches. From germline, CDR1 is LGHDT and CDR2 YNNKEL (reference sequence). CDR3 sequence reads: CASNRGTNEKLFF. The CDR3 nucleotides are TGTGCCAGTAACAGGGGAACTAATGAAAAACTGTTTTTT.

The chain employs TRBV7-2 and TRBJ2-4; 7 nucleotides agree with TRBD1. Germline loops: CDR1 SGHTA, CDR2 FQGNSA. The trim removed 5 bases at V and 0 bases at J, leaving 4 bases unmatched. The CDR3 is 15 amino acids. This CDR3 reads CASSRDRLAKNIQYF. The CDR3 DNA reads TGTGCCAGCAGCCGGGACAGATTAGCCAAAAACATTCAGTACTTC.

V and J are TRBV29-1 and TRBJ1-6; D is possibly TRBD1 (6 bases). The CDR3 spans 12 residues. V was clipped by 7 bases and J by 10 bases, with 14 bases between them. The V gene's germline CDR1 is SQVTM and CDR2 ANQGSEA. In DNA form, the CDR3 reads TGCAGCGCGGGACACGAAGGATCACCCCTCCACTTT. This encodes CSAGHEGSPLHF.